The clone carrying this T cell receptor (beta chain) was found once. The antigen is unknown. The PCR employed 60 Vbeta primers together with 13 Jbeta primers. Assay used: immunoSEQ multiplex PCR; TCRdb lists only in-frame clones, some missing. The data show roughly 130,000 clones, with 65% to 75% seen just once and around 7% held by the top ten. The entry originates in a study of cytomegalovirus exposure and HLA in healthy donors. The CDR3 is 15 amino acids. V dropped 1 base and J dropped 2 bases, with 12 bases sitting between them. Germline assignment: CDR1 SGHTA and CDR2 FQGNSA. Study-wide results and limits: It was reported in a later analysis that an Asian-associated ancestry cluster showed fewer N-insertions than the roughly 670-donor mean.

The sequence came from a man aged 40-49 years in good health and CMV-seropositive. Source material: PBMCs. This chain uses TRBV7-2 with TRBJ2-7; TRBD2 might be the D (6 bases). The CDR3 DNA follows: TGTGCCAGCAGCTTAGGGCGGGGCAGGACCTACGAGCAGTACTTC. Its translation is CASSLGRGRTYEQYF.